This passage covers 20 T cell receptor beta chains from one sample sequenced in a study of cytomegalovirus exposure and HLA in healthy donors. In the PCR, 60 Vbeta and 13 Jbeta primers were used. The table came from immunoSEQ multiplex PCR; TCRdb's copy has only in-frame clones and leaves some out. The sample has 90,000 to 100,000 clones, roughly 76% seen once; the top ten hold around 2.3%. Sequences were obtained from PBMCs. The receptor set was obtained from a man in his fifties or sixties in good health and CMV-seronegative.

The chain links TRBV18 to TRBJ2-3, with TRBD1 matching over 9 bases. The CDR3 consists of 15 residues. V shed 4 bases and J 4 bases; nucleotides not matched to a gene: 6. Germline V gene data show CDR1 as KGHSH and CDR2 as LQKENI. The CDR3, as DNA: TGTGCCAGCTCACGGGACAGGGATAAATCAGATACGCAGTATTTT. Translation gives CASSRDRDKSDTQYF.

The V call is TRBV11-2, the J call TRBJ2-5, with 8 bases fitting TRBD1. The trim removed 5 bases at V and 5 bases at J, leaving 4 bases unmatched. This CDR3 comprises 13 residues. Germline values: CDR1 SGHAT, CDR2 FQNNGV. Here the CDR3 reads CASSQTGVETQYF. The CDR3 DNA sequence: TGTGCCAGCAGCCAGACAGGGGTTGAGACCCAGTACTTC. Full variable domain (rest looked up from reference TRBV11-2 and TRBJ2-5): EAGVAQSPRYKIIEKRQSVAFWCNPISGHATLYWYQQILGQGPKLLIQFQNNGVVDDSQLPKDRFSAERLKGVDSTLKIQPAKLEDSAVYLCASSQTGVETQYFGPGTRLLVL.

The chain uses TRBV6-6 and TRBJ1-2; D gene uncertain. CDR3 size: 15 residues. Germline CDR1 MNHNY, CDR2 SVGAGI (reference sequence). V lost 1 base and J lost 0, with 9 bases in between. CDR3 loop: CASSYFGGANYGYTF. The CDR3 bases are TGTGCCAGCAGTTACTTCGGTGGAGCTAACTATGGCTACACCTTC.

The rearrangement uses TRBV6-6 and TRBJ2-7; TRBD2 is a possible D gene (6 bases). The germline V gene encodes CDR1 MNHNY and CDR2 SVGAGI (reference sequence). The germline V and J ends were trimmed by 0 bases and 4 bases, with 16 bases remaining between them. The CDR3 sequence is 16 residues long. For the CDR3, the DNA is TGTGCCAGCAGTTACTCGGAGTGGAGGGGCAGGTACGAGCAGTACTTC. It specifies CASSYSEWRGRYEQYF.

The chain has TRBV7-6 and TRBJ1-1, with 8 bases that match TRBD1. The CDR3 is 15 residues long. The V gene end was trimmed by 5 bases and the J gene end by 1 base; junction bases not matched to a gene: 6. Germline CDR1 SGHVS, CDR2 FNYEAQ. The CDR3 nucleotides read TGTGCCAGCAGCCTCGGACAGGGTCCGAACACTGAAGCTTTCTTT. It encodes CASSLGQGPNTEAFF.

About this clone itself: The same CDR3 can be traced to other DNA sequences in this sample. V and J are TRBV19 and TRBJ1-1; D is unclear. V shed 4 bases and J shed 0 bases, with 9 bases lying between them. Germline V CDR1 and CDR2: LNHDA, SQIVND (reference sequence). CDR3 length: 14 amino acids. The CDR3 loop reads CASSTTAMNTEAFF. CDR3 nucleotide sequence: TGTGCCAGTAGTACTACAGCAATGAACACTGAAGCTTTCTTT.

Worth noting for this clone: Other DNA sequences in the same sample also yield this CDR3. The rearrangement uses TRBV18 and TRBJ1-1; no clear D. Per the germline V gene, CDR1 is KGHSH and CDR2 is LQKENI. V was cut by 2 bases and J by 1 base, with 5 bases left in between. The CDR3 is made up of 13 amino acids. The chain's CDR3 is CASSPGQNTEAFF. CDR3 DNA sequence: TGTGCCAGCTCACCAGGGCAGAACACTGAAGCTTTCTTT.

V and J are TRBV28 and TRBJ2-3, with 9 bases that match TRBD2. Germline loops: CDR1 MDHEN, CDR2 SYDVKM. The CDR3 is made up of 16 amino acids. V was pared by 2 bases and J by 1 base, with 4 bases of the junction left unmatched. Here the CDR3 DNA reads TGTGCCAGCAGTTTAGGGCGGGGGGGCGGCACAGATACGCAGTATTTT. Encoded protein: CASSLGRGGGTDTQYF.

This chain connects TRBV27 to TRBJ2-1; D gene ambiguous. This CDR3 is built from 12 residues. Germline assignment: CDR1 MNHEY and CDR2 SMNVEV (reference sequence). Trimming took off 8 bases at V and 0 bases at J, with 5 bases between the two ends. In nucleotides, the CDR3 is TGTGCCAGCCTAGGCTCCTACAATGAGCAGTTCTTC. Protein product: CASLGSYNEQFF.

In its sample, this clone was seen a few times. As DNA, the CDR3 is TGTGCCACACAGGGGGCAGGATTGCACACCGGGGAGCTGTTTTTT. This sequence encodes CATQGAGLHTGELFF. This rearrangement joins TRBV2 to TRBJ2-2; 9 positions match TRBD1. The length of the CDR3 is 15 residues. J was trimmed by 3 bases and V by 10 bases; bases with no gene match: 9. Germline CDR1 SNHLY, CDR2 FYNNEI.

This chain uses TRBV4-3 with TRBJ1-4, with a weak D call TRBD1 (6 bases). The CDR3 covers 17 residues. Germline loops: CDR1 LGHNA, CDR2 YSLEER. Between the trimmed V and J ends, which lost 1 base and 5 bases, there was a span of 17 bases. CDR3 DNA sequence: TGCGCCAGCAGCCAAGGTCCGACACAGGGTCGAAATGAAAAACTGTTTTTT. This encodes CASSQGPTQGRNEKLFF.

The chain is built from TRBV12-5 and TRBJ2-5; D call uncertain. Looked up from germline, CDR1 is LGHNT and CDR2 is FRNRAP. Trimming stripped 1 base from V and 5 bases from J, with 8 bases between. The CDR3 is made up of 13 amino acids. The CDR3 DNA reads TGTGCTAGTGGTTTGGACTTGAGGGAGACCCAGTACTTC. It encodes CASGLDLRETQYF. The whole variable domain, remainder taken from reference TRBV12-5 and TRBJ2-5, is DARVTQTPRHKVTEMGQEVTMRCQPILGHNTVFWYRQTMMQGLELLAYFRNRAPLDDSGMPKDRFSAEMPDATLATLKIQPSEPRDSAVYFCASGLDLRETQYFGPGTRLLVL.

The chain combines TRBV14 with TRBJ2-5; D not resolved. Trimming shortened V by 6 bases and J by 4 bases, and 18 bases separated the two germline ends. The CDR3 is 15 residues long. The V gene's germline CDR1 is SGHDN and CDR2 FVKESK. DNA for the CDR3: TGTGCCAGCAGTCGTGCTCTGGCCCCAGGAGAGACCCAGTACTTC. Protein: CASSRALAPGETQYF. The full variable domain, with the rest looked up from reference TRBV14 and TRBJ2-5, is EAGVTQFPSHSVIEKGQTVTLRCDPISGHDNLYWYRRVMGKEIKFLLHFVKESKQDESGMPNNRFLAERTGGTYSTLKVQPAELEDSGVYFCASSRALAPGETQYFGPGTRLLVL.

V and J are TRBV7-3 and TRBJ2-2, with D unresolved. CDR3 length: 13 amino acids. V was clipped by 5 bases and J by 5 bases, with 9 bases between them. The germline V gene has CDR1 SGHTA and CDR2 FQGTGA. The CDR3 DNA sequence: TGTGCCAGCAGCGCCGCCGGTACCGGGGAGCTGTTTTTT. This gives the protein CASSAAGTGELFF.

This clone was counted a single time. Germline is not matched at one junction end, which may reflect a read error. This chain uses TRBV5-1 with TRBJ2-1; perhaps TRBD2 as D (5 bases). The CDR3 contains 14 residues. CDR1 is SGHRS and CDR2 is YFSETQ in the germline V gene. The CDR3 region is CASSEGSVSNEQFF. As DNA, the CDR3 is TGTGCCAGCAGTGAGGGCTCGGTGAGCAATGAGCAGTTCTTC.

This rearrangement joins TRBV19 to TRBJ2-7; tentatively, D is TRBD1 (6 bases). CDR1 LNHDA and CDR2 SQIVND come from the germline V gene (reference sequence). This CDR3 has 13 amino acids. The V end lost 4 bases, the J end lost 7 bases, and 14 bases lay between the germline ends. Here the CDR3 reads CASSKGETGEQYF. The CDR3 DNA sequence: TGTGCCAGTAGTAAGGGGGAGACGGGGGAGCAGTACTTC.

The J gene is TRBJ2-1, the V gene TRBV6-1, with a tentative D call TRBD2 (6 bases). The V and J ends lost 7 bases and 3 bases respectively, with 10 bases between them. Germline CDR1 reads MNHNS; CDR2 reads SASEGT. The CDR3 runs to 13 residues. The CDR3 loop is CASKPGSYNEQFF. The CDR3, as DNA: TGTGCCAGCAAGCCCGGGAGCTACAATGAGCAGTTCTTC.

The V gene is TRBV7-9, the J gene TRBJ1-2; 9 bases line up with TRBD1. The germline V gene has CDR1 SEHNR and CDR2 FQNEAQ (reference sequence). Trimming cost V 4 bases and J 6 bases; bases outside gene matches: 6. The CDR3 sequence is 14 residues long. The CDR3 region is CASSSGQGANGYTF. In nucleotides, the CDR3 is TGTGCCAGCAGCTCGGGACAGGGTGCGAATGGCTACACCTTC.

Remarks on this clone: The junction differs from germline at one of its ends, possibly a read error. The DNA of the CDR3 is TGTGTCAGCAGCAAAACAGGGGGCAATTTTTACGAGCAGTACTTC. It is translated as CVSSKTGGNFYEQYF. The J gene is TRBJ2-7, the V gene TRBV4-2; 9 bases match TRBD1. Germline CDR1 LGHNA, CDR2 YNFKEQ. The CDR3 is 15 amino acids.

The genes are TRBV19 and TRBJ1-1; D gene unclear. V lost 1 base, J lost 1 base, and 4 bases lay in between. The CDR3 contains 13 residues. Germline CDR1 and CDR2: LNHDA and SQIVND (reference sequence). The CDR3 here is CASSIGQNTEAFF. As DNA, the CDR3 is TGTGCCAGTAGTATAGGGCAGAACACTGAAGCTTTCTTT.